The sample holds many counts of the clone carrying this T cell receptor beta chain. What it binds is unknown. Authors of the study amplified TCR beta CDR3 regions from RNA transcripts. During a first-round RT-PCR of the TCR CDR3, the HTBI primer set was used. TCRdb redid the calling of the multiplex PCR reads with MiXCR, one entry per CDR3 protein. The sample holds approximately 740,000 distinct CDR3 sequences, 14% seen once. The sample comes from a study of T cells in Graves' hyperthyroidism and ophthalmopathy. Study-wide background: At the time of initial diagnosis and before any treatment, peripheral blood was collected. Study findings and constraints: Ophthalmopathy prediction by the model preceded onset by a median approximately six months.

Germline CDR1 reads SGHTA; CDR2 reads FQGNSA. CDR3 length: 15 amino acids. Trimming took 3 bases from V and 2 from J; bases not matched to a gene: 7. The rearrangement joins TRBV7-2 to TRBJ2-7, with 7 nucleotides matching TRBD1. Specimen: blood. This TCR derives from a woman under 30 with Graves' hyperthyroidism. This CDR3 reads CASSFTGTETYEQYF. In DNA, the CDR3 is TGTGCCAGCAGCTTTACCGGGACAGAGACCTACGAGCAGTACTTC.